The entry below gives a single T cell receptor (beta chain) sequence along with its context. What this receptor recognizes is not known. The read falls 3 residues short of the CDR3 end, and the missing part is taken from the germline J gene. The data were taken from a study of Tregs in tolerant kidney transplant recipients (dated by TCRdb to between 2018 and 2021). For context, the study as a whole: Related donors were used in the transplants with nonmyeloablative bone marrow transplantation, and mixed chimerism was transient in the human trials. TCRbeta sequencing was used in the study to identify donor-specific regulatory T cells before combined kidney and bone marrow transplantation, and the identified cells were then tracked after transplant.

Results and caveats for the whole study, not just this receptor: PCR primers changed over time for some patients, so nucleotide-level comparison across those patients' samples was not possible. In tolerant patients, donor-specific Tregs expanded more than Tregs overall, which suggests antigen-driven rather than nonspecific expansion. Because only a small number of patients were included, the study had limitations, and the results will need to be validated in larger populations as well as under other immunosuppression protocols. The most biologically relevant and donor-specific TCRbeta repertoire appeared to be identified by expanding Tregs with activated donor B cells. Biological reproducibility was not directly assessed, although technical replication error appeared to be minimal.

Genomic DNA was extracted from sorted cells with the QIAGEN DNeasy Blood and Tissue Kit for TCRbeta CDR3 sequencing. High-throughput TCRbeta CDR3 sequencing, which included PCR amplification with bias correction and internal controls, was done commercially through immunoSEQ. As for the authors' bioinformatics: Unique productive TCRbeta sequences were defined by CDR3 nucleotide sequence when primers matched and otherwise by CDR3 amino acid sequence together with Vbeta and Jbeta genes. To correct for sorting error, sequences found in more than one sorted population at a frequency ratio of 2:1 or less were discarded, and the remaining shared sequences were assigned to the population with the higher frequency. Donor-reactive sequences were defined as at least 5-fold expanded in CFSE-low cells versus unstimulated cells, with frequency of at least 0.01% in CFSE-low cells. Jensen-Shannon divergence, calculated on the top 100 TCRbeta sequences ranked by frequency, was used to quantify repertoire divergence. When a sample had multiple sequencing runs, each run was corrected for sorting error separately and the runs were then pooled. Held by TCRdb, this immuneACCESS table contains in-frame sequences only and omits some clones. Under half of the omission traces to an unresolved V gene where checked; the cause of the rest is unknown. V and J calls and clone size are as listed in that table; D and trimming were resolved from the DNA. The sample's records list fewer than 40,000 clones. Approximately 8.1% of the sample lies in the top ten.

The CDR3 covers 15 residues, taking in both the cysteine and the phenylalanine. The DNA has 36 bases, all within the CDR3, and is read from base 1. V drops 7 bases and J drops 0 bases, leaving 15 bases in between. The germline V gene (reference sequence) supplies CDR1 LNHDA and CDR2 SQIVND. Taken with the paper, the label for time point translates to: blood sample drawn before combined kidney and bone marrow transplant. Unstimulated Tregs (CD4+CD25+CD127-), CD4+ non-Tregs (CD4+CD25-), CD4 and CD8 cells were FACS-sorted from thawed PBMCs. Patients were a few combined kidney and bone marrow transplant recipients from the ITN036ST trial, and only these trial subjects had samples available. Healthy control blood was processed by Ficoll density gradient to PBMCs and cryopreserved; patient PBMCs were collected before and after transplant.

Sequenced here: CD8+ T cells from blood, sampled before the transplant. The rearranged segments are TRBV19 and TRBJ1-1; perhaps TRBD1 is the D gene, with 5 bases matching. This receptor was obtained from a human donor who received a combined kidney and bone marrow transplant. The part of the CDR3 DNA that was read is TGTGCCAGTACCCCCTGGGGGGGATTGAACACTGAA. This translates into CASTPWGGLNTE. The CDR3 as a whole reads CASTPWGGLNTEAFF.